This T cell receptor (beta chain) was retrieved from a study of cytomegalovirus exposure and HLA in healthy donors. Findings and limits, study-wide: What was likely a sequencing artifact was a cluster of highly shared sequence variants. In a later analysis, most CMV-associated TCR beta chains appeared HLA-restricted. Researchers counted roughly 150 TCR beta chains as cytomegalovirus-associated. In a later analysis, a missense DCLRE1C variant was linked to TCR beta V- and J-gene trimming.

Use of 60 Vbeta and 13 Jbeta primers characterized the PCR. Using immunoSEQ multiplex PCR, the repertoire was profiled, and TCRdb retains in-frame clones only, with some absent. The sample includes 110,000 or so clones, roughly two thirds seen only once; the top ten take about 8.3%. Worth noting for this clone: No antigen is known for it.

After removal of 3 bases from V and 6 bases from J, the junction contained 5 bases not matched to a gene. Looked up from germline, CDR1 is MGHDK and CDR2 is SYGVNS. The CDR3 loop spans 15 amino acids. Sequencing used PBMCs. J is TRBJ2-3 and V is TRBV25-1; 11 bases are a match to TRBD2. The clonotype comes from a man between 18 and 29 years old in good health and CMV-seropositive. Here the CDR3 reads CASSEPSGGRDTQYF. The CDR3, as DNA: TGTGCCAGCAGTGAGCCTAGCGGGGGGAGGGATACGCAGTATTTT.